The sequence of this T cell receptor beta chain was determined in a study of regulatory T cells in long-lasting Graves disease. This clonotype was seen repeatedly, ten times or more. Researchers made TCR beta libraries by using iRepertoire HTBI primers and running Arm-PCR on CDR3 regions. Using its own MiXCR run on the multiplex PCR reads, TCRdb lists one record per CDR3 protein. The sample consists of approximately 500,000 distinct CDR3 sequences, about 22% of them appearing once. Time point denoted: persistent/refractory GD, antithyroid drugs over 5 years with positive TRAb. From RNA extracted from PBMCs, the TCR library was made. V was clipped by 9 bases and J by 2 bases, with 7 bases between them. The CDR3 totals 11 residues. Looked up from germline, CDR1 is SNHLY and CDR2 is FYNNEI.

This receptor was taken from a female donor with Graves disease. Sequences were derived from peripheral blood mononuclear cells (PBMCs), sampled when the disease was refractory, from a patient treated with antithyroid drugs. The chain carries TRBV2 and TRBJ1-1, with no clear D. The CDR3 sequence: CASLRNTEAFF. The CDR3 DNA reads as TGTGCCAGTCTTCGAAACACTGAAGCTTTCTTT. The full variable domain, completed using reference TRBV2 and TRBJ1-1, is EPEVTQTPSHQVTQMGQEVILRCVPISNHLYFYWYRQILGQKVEFLVSFYNNEISEKSEIFDDQFSVERPDGSNFTLKIRSTKLEDSAMYFCASLRNTEAFFGQGTRLTVV.